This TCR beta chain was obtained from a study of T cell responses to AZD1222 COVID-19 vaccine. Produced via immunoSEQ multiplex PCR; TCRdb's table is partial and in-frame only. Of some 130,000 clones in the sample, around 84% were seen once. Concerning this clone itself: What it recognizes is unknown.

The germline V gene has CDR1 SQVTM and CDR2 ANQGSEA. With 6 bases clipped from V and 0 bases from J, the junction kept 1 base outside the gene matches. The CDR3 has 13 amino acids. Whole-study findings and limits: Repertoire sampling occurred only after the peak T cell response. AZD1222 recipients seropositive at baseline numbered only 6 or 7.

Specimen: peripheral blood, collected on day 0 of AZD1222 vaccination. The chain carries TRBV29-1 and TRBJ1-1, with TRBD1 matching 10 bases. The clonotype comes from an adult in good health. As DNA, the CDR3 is TGCAGCGTAGGGACAGGGGTGAACACTGAAGCTTTCTTT. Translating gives CSVGTGVNTEAFF.